The clone carrying this T cell receptor beta chain showed up just a few times. Antigen: not known. The entry originates in a study of PD-1 blockade in classical Hodgkin lymphoma. Study findings and constraints: Exclusion covered patients beginning nivolumab under 1 year post-ASCT.

TCRdb's copy holds only in-frame clones and misses some; the assay was immunoSEQ multiplex PCR. The sample lists some 58,000 clones, around 89% occurring once. In every patient, relapse followed autologous stem cell transplantation, while exposure to brentuximab vedotin differed. This CDR3 contains 14 residues. Per germline, CDR1 SNHLY and CDR2 FYNNEI. V was pared by 7 bases and J by 1 base, with 13 bases between. Sequences were derived from peripheral blood mononuclear cells (PBMCs), sampled before the second cycle of nivolumab. The chain has TRBV2 and TRBJ1-2, with D unclear. The sequence was obtained from a human donor with classical Hodgkin lymphoma. CDR3 in amino acids: CASIGQDFNYGYTF. The CDR3 bases are TGTGCCAGCATAGGTCAGGATTTTAACTATGGCTACACCTTC.